Following are 23 T cell receptor beta chains from one sample sequenced in a study of blood T cells in healthy people across ages. The second PCR ran about 6 to 12 cycles with a sample-barcoded 5' primer and J-beta primers. MiXCR, applied by TCRdb to the 5' RACE reads, yields one record per CDR3 protein. Of just under 550,000 distinct CDR3 sequences in the sample, under 30% were seen once. This sample also appeared in a second study, on T cells of mothers and their children.

The sequenced material came from blood. The origin of the receptors is a boy between 5 and 17 years old in good health.

The CDR3 sequence is CASSFARTSGQYNEQFF. Here the CDR3 DNA reads TGTGCCAGCAGTTTTGCCCGGACTAGCGGGCAGTACAATGAGCAGTTCTTC. The V gene is TRBV6-5, the J gene TRBJ2-1; 11 nucleotides align to TRBD2. Trimming took 4 bases from V and 4 from J; bases not matched to a gene: 9. CDR3 length equals 17 residues. Germline V lookup: CDR1 MNHEY, CDR2 SVGAGI.

The table lists this clonotype with many counts. The chain carries TRBV6-1 and TRBJ2-7; 8 nucleotides agree with TRBD2. Germline values: CDR1 MNHNS, CDR2 SASEGT. J lost 3 bases, V lost 0 bases, and 4 bases had no gene match. The CDR3 has 15 residues. CDR3 nucleotides: TGTGCCAGCAGTGAAGCATGGCTAGCGGGCTACGAGCAGTACTTC. Protein sequence: CASSEAWLAGYEQYF.

There are a few counts of this clonotype. This chain uses TRBV5-1 with TRBJ2-2; 9 nucleotides match TRBD1. In germline, CDR1 is SGHRS, CDR2 YFSETQ. Germline trimming cut 4 bases from V and 1 base from J; bases unmatched to any gene: 5. The CDR3 contains 16 residues. This CDR3 reads CASSLTGGWNTGELFF. CDR3 nucleotides: TGCGCCAGCAGCCTCACAGGGGGCTGGAACACCGGGGAGCTGTTTTTT.

A few counts support this clonotype. This chain links TRBV6-1 with TRBJ2-1; 10 bases agree with TRBD2. This CDR3 is built from 18 residues. The V and J ends lost 6 bases and 12 bases, in that order; junction bases with no gene match: 23. Germline CDR1 and CDR2: MNHNS and SASEGT. DNA of the CDR3: TGTGCCAGCAGCCAATTGCCCCCACCCGGGACTAGCGTGGAGGGGCAGTTCTTC. The encoded protein is CASSQLPPPGTSVEGQFF.

The chain carries TRBV4-3 and TRBJ2-7; D is perhaps TRBD1 or TRBD2 (5 bases each). V shed 0 bases and J shed 2 bases, with 11 bases lying between them. This CDR3 is built from 15 residues. Per germline, CDR1 LGHNA and CDR2 YSLEER. The CDR3 spells CASSQDYGDAYEQYF. The CDR3 region has the DNA TGCGCCAGCAGCCAAGATTATGGGGACGCCTACGAGCAGTACTTC.

The J gene is TRBJ1-3, the V gene TRBV9; D gene ambiguous. CDR1 and CDR2 (germline): SGDLS, YYNGEE. V lost 0 bases and J lost 8, with 6 bases in between. The CDR3 spans 12 residues. The CDR3 coding sequence is TGTGCCAGCAGCGTAGAGCGGGACACCATATATTTT. Translated, it gives CASSVERDTIYF. The whole variable domain, remainder taken from reference TRBV9 and TRBJ1-3, is DSGVTQTPKHLITATGQRVTLRCSPRSGDLSVYWYQQSLDQGLQFLIQYYNGEERAKGNILERFSAQQFPDLHSELNLSSLELGDSALYFCASSVERDTIYFGEGSWLTVV.

V is TRBV5-4 and J is TRBJ2-4; 9 bases map to TRBD1. Germline V gives CDR1 SGHNT, CDR2 YYREEE (reference sequence). The CDR3 runs to 16 residues. The V segment lost 4 bases and the J segment 7 bases; nucleotides outside the gene matches: 12. The CDR3 region has the DNA TGTGCCAGCAGCCTCCCTTCCGGGACAGGGCGCAACATTCAGTACTTC. The encoded protein is CASSLPSGTGRNIQYF.

This clonotype was seen at least ten times. The V call is TRBV6-5, the J call TRBJ1-1; no clear D. CDR1 and CDR2 from the germline V gene are MNHEY and SVGAGI. This CDR3 is 16 amino acids long. V was cut by 0 bases and J by 0 bases, with 11 bases left in between. CDR3 amino acids: CASSYSGYSLNTEAFF. CDR3 coding DNA: TGTGCCAGCAGTTACTCGGGGTACAGCTTGAACACTGAAGCTTTCTTT.

Comment on this clonotype: Being one base from a much bigger clone, this may be a read error. This chain uses TRBV7-2 with TRBJ1-5, with D possibly matching TRBD1 (5 bases). Germline V lookup: CDR1 SGHTA, CDR2 FQGNSA. There are 15 residues in the CDR3. The ends were cut back, 1 base at V and 2 bases at J, with 9 bases in the middle. CDR3 loop: CASSLVGGGNQPQHF. The CDR3 DNA reads as TGTGCCAGCAGCTTAGTCGGGGGGGGCAATCAGCCCCAGCATTTT. The variable domain in full, completed from reference TRBV7-2 and TRBJ1-5, reads GAGVSQSPSNKVTEKGKDVELRCDPISGHTALYWYRQSLGQGLEFLIYFQGNSAPDKSGLPSDRFSAERTGGSVSTLTIQRTQQEDSAVYLCASSLVGGGNQPQHFGDGTRLSIL.

The CDR3 region is CASSSTGPPDTQYF. In DNA, the CDR3 is TGTGCCAGCAGCTCGACCGGACCCCCTGATACGCAGTATTTT. The rearrangement joins TRBV7-3 to TRBJ2-3; D not resolved. The CDR3 consists of 14 residues. Germline values: CDR1 SGHTA, CDR2 FQGTGA. Trimming pared 4 bases from V and 6 bases from J, leaving 14 bases between.

The table lists this clonotype with many counts. The chain is built from TRBV4-2 and TRBJ2-1; D remains unclear. In germline, CDR1 is LGHNA, CDR2 YNFKEQ. Between the trimmed V and J ends, which lost 5 bases and 3 bases, there was a span of 8 bases. This CDR3 comprises 13 residues. CDR3 in DNA: TGTGCCAGCAGCTCCCCCGGCTACAATGAGCAGTTCTTC. Amino acid sequence: CASSSPGYNEQFF.

V is TRBV29-1 and J is TRBJ1-1; no reliable D call. The CDR3 consists of 15 residues. Deletions cut 0 bases from V and 0 bases from J, with 11 bases between. Germline V gives CDR1 SQVTM, CDR2 ANQGSEA. The CDR3 region has the DNA TGCAGCGTTGAAGATCTAGGCAGCGTGAACACTGAAGCTTTCTTT. Its protein product is CSVEDLGSVNTEAFF.

Only a few counts were recorded for this clonotype. The chain links TRBV14 to TRBJ2-7; TRBD2 aligns across 10 bases. The V and J ends lost 9 bases and 5 bases, in that order; junction bases with no gene match: 16. The CDR3 length is 16 residues. Germline CDR1 reads SGHDN; CDR2 reads FVKESK. Written as DNA, the CDR3 is TGTGCCAGTAAACCCAACCCAAGCGGGGGGGCGAACGAGCAGTACTTC. Residues: CASKPNPSGGANEQYF.

This chain uses TRBV5-4 with TRBJ2-2; the D gene could be TRBD1 or TRBD2 (6 bases each). V lost 4 bases and J 4 bases, leaving 17 bases between the germline ends. Per the germline V gene, CDR1 is SGHNT and CDR2 is YYREEE (reference sequence). The CDR3 is 16 residues long. CDR3 sequence reads: CASSVMGGVGTGELFF. DNA of the CDR3: TGTGCCAGCAGCGTCATGGGGGGCGTTGGCACCGGGGAGCTGTTTTTT.

The chain joins TRBV20-1 to TRBJ2-7; possibly TRBD1 for D (6 bases). The CDR3 loop spans 13 amino acids. CDR1 and CDR2 from the germline V gene are DFQATT and SNEGSKA (reference sequence). Trimming took off 6 bases at V and 4 bases at J, with 16 bases between the two ends. CDR3 bases: TGCAGTGCCCCTCTACAGGGTCTTTACGAGCAGTACTTC. It translates to CSAPLQGLYEQYF.

V usage is TRBV2 and J usage is TRBJ2-4; D is undetermined. Germline V gives CDR1 SNHLY, CDR2 FYNNEI. The CDR3 is made up of 14 amino acids. Trimming shortened V by 2 bases and J by 0 bases, and 5 bases separated the two germline ends. The CDR3 DNA follows: TGTGCCAGCAGTGAAAAACTAGCCAAAAACATTCAGTACTTC. Translated, it gives CASSEKLAKNIQYF.

The chain carries TRBV5-1 and TRBJ2-3, with D possibly matching TRBD2 (5 bases). Germline CDR1 is SGHRS and CDR2 is YFSETQ. V was pared by 3 bases and J by 5 bases, with 13 bases between. The CDR3 covers 14 residues. Here the CDR3 reads CASSSDSAVDTQYF. The CDR3 DNA is TGCGCCAGCAGCTCCGATAGCGCCGTAGATACGCAGTATTTT.

The V gene is TRBV6-4, the J gene TRBJ2-3; perhaps TRBD2 as D (7 bases). This CDR3 is built from 15 residues. Germline-derived CDR1 and CDR2 are MRHNA and SNTAGT. Trimming removed 3 bases at V and 4 bases at J, with 14 bases between. CDR3 protein: CASSDQAGASDTQYF. In DNA, the CDR3 is TGTGCCAGCAGTGATCAGGCGGGGGCGTCAGATACGCAGTATTTT.

This clonotype was counted only a few times. V is TRBV29-1 and J is TRBJ2-7; D is uncertain. The ends were cut back, 2 bases at V and 2 bases at J, with 10 bases in the middle. Germline CDR1 SQVTM, CDR2 ANQGSEA. This CDR3 comprises 13 residues. The CDR3 DNA follows: TGCAGCGTTGAACCCCTATTAACCTACGAGCAGTACTTC. Translated: CSVEPLLTYEQYF.

The rearrangement joins TRBV5-1 to TRBJ2-7; D perhaps matches TRBD2 (5 bases). The V end was cut by 4 bases, the J end by 0 bases, with 11 bases between. The CDR3 length is 14 residues. CDR1 and CDR2 from the germline V gene are SGHRS and YFSETQ. The CDR3 sequence: CASSPDGVSYEQYF. As DNA, the CDR3 is TGCGCCAGCAGCCCCGACGGGGTCTCCTACGAGCAGTACTTC.

This clonotype was counted only a few times. The chain has TRBV9 and TRBJ2-3; D gene unclear. The CDR3 spans 15 residues. Germline lookup yields CDR1 SGDLS and CDR2 YYNGEE. Trimming removed 3 bases from V and 2 bases from J, with 13 bases in between. Written as DNA, the CDR3 is TGTGCCAGCAGCGCGAGTGGTAGCTTCACAGATACGCAGTATTTT. Translation gives CASSASGSFTDTQYF.

The chain links TRBV4-3 to TRBJ2-2, with D possibly being TRBD1 or TRBD2 (5 bases each). V dropped 0 bases and J dropped 4 bases, with 15 bases sitting between them. This CDR3 spans 17 amino acids. The germline V gene has CDR1 LGHNA and CDR2 YSLEER. The CDR3 region is CASSQDFGTRGTGELFF. Written as DNA, the CDR3 is TGCGCCAGCAGCCAAGATTTCGGGACCCGTGGCACCGGGGAGCTGTTTTTT.

CDR3 region: CITISEHYGYTF. DNA for the CDR3: TGCATTACCATATCAGAGCACTATGGCTACACCTTC. The chain links TRBV20-1 to TRBJ1-2; no clear D gene. This CDR3 is built from 12 residues. CDR1 and CDR2 (germline): DFQATT, SNEGSKA (reference sequence).